The table lists the clone carrying this T cell receptor (beta chain) with many counts. Its antigen is still unknown. These data come from a study of Graves' ophthalmopathy and Graves' hyperthyroidism. Study conclusions and caveats: Blood contained most expanded thyroid clonotypes exceeding 0.001 frequency.

Trimming removed 5 bases at V and 6 bases at J, with 16 bases between. Germline lookup yields CDR1 SGHAT and CDR2 FQNNGV. The CDR3 is 14 amino acids. CDR3 regions of TCR beta were amplified from RNA transcripts. HTBI primers served in a first-round RT-PCR, which a second-round multiplex PCR followed. TCRdb itself ran the multiplex PCR reads through MiXCR, one entry per CDR3 protein. The table has over a million distinct CDR3 sequences, around a third seen once. This receptor was taken from an adult man with Graves' hyperthyroidism. V is TRBV11-2 and J is TRBJ1-1; possibly TRBD1 for D (5 bases). Sequencing was performed on peripheral blood or thyroid tissue (not recorded which). The CDR3 region is CASSRGRGPSEAFF. The CDR3 region has the DNA TGTGCCAGCAGCCGGGGACGTGGCCCCTCTGAAGCTTTCTTT.